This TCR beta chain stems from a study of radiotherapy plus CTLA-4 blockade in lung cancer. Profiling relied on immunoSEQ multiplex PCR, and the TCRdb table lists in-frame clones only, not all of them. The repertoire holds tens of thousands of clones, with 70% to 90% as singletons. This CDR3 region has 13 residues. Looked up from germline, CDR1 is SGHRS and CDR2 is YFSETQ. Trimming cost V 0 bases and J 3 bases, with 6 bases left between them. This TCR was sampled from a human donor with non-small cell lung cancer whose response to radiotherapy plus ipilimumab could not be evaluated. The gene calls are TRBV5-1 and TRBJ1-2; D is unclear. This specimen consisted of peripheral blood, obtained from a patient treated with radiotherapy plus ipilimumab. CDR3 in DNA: TGCGCCAGCAGCTTGGAGAGGGACTATGGCTACACCTTC. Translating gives CASSLERDYGYTF.